Sequencing of this T cell receptor (beta chain) was carried out in a study of PD-1 blockade in classical Hodgkin lymphoma. About the research overall: Patients were given intravenous nivolumab, 3 mg/kg, every 2 weeks. Regarding the study as a whole: Why repertoires differed is undefined; disease activity or prior therapy possibly contributed. CD4+ TCR diversity rose significantly by C4D1, and CD8+ TCR diversity did not.

The table came from immunoSEQ multiplex PCR; TCRdb's copy has only in-frame clones and leaves some out. The sample records roughly 15,000 clones, roughly 80% being singletons. Per the germline V gene, CDR1 is MDHEN and CDR2 is SYDVKM. Trimming took off 7 bases at V and 7 bases at J, with 10 bases between the two ends. The CDR3 is made up of 12 amino acids. As regards this clone: Antigen specificity is unknown.

All patients relapsed after autologous stem cell transplantation, and brentuximab vedotin exposure varied. The sequence was obtained from a human donor with classical Hodgkin lymphoma. The V gene is TRBV28, the J gene TRBJ1-4, with D uncertain. Sample: peripheral blood mononuclear cells (PBMCs), taken at baseline. The CDR3 DNA reads as TGTGCCAGCACTCCCAGCACTGAAAAACTGTTTTTT. Protein: CASTPSTEKLFF.